This T cell receptor (beta chain) was observed in a study of blood T cell repertoires in COVID-19. Study-level background: PBMCs, B-cell-depleted T cells, or T cells were the source of the cDNA or gDNA that made up the material.

Original data processing: The authors estimated nucleated cell counts from reference gene primer amplification. TCRdb's copy holds only in-frame clones and misses some; the assay was immunoSEQ multiplex PCR. The DNA was the basis for D and trimming; V, J and clone size are from that table. The table shows tens of thousands of clones, with 80% to 90% occurring only once. The junction had 7 bases not matched to a gene; V was cut back by 0 bases and J by 6 bases. Germline CDR1 and CDR2: SGHNT and YYREEE (reference sequence). The CDR3 loop spans 16 amino acids. The specimen was peripheral blood. The receptor's source is a man aged 35-49 years with acute or convalescent COVID-19. The chain joins TRBV5-4 to TRBJ2-2; 8 positions match TRBD1. The CDR3 sequence is CASSLGRQGRSGELFF. CDR3 bases: TGTGCCAGCAGCTTGGGTAGACAGGGGAGGTCCGGGGAGCTGTTTTTT.